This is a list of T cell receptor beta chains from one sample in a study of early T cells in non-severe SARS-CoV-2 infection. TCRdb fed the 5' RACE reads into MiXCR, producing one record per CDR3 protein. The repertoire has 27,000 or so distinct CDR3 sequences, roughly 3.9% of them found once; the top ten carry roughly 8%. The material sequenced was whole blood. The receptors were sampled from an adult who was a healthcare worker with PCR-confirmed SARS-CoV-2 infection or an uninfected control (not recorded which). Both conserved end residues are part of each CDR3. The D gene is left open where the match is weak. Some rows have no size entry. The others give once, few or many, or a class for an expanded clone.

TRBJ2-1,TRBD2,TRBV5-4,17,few,CASSLGDYSGSYNEQFF,TGTGCCAGCAGCTTGGGGGACTACAGCGGCTCCTACAATGAGCAGTTCTTC
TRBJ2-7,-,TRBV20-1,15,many,CSARDRGAPYREQYF,TGCAGTGCTAGAGACCGGGGAGCTCCGTACCGCGAGCAGTACTTC
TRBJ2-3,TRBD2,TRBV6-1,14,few,CASSSRGGADTQYF,TGTGCCAGCAGTTCGAGGGGAGGGGCAGATACGCAGTATTTT
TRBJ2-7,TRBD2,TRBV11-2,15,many,CASSLDGGGPYEQYF,TGTGCCAGCAGCTTAGATGGCGGGGGGCCCTACGAGCAGTACTTC
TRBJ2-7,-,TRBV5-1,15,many,CASSLFRGPTYEQYF,TGCGCCAGCAGCTTGTTTCGGGGGCCGACCTACGAGCAGTACTTC
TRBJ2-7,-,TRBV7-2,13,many,CASSPIYGDEQYF,TGTGCCAGCAGCCCGATCTATGGCGACGAGCAGTACTTC
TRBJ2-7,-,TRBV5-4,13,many,CASSSVDSYEQYF,TGTGCCAGCAGCTCCGTGGACTCCTACGAGCAGTACTTC
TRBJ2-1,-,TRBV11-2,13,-,CASSPDRYNEQFF,TGTGCCAGCAGCCCAGACAGATACAATGAGCAGTTCTTC
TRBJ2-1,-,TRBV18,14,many,CASSPAGSYNEQFF,TGTGCCAGCTCACCTGCAGGCTCCTACAATGAGCAGTTCTTC
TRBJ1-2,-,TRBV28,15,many,CASSPGGAQGYGYTF,TGTGCCAGCAGCCCTGGTGGGGCCCAAGGCTATGGCTACACCTTC
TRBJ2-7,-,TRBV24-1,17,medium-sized,CATSDLRGERVSHEQYF,TGTGCCACCAGTGATTTGCGGGGCGAGAGGGTCTCCCACGAGCAGTACTTC
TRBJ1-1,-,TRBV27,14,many,CASRNGYSNTEAFF,TGTGCCAGCCGAAATGGGTACTCGAACACTGAAGCTTTCTTT
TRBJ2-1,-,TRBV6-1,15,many,CASRIGRPSYNEQFF,TGTGCCAGCAGGATCGGCAGGCCTAGCTACAATGAGCAGTTCTTC
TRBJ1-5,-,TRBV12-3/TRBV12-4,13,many,CASSLNSNQPQHF,TGTGCCAGCAGTTTGAATAGCAATCAGCCCCAGCATTTT
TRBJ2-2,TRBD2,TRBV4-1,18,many,CASSQSVGGSENTGELFF,TGCGCCAGCAGCCAATCCGTTGGCGGGAGTGAAAACACCGGGGAGCTGTTTTTT
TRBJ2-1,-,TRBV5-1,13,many,CASGTRPLNEQFF,TGCGCCTCGGGGACGAGGCCCTTGAATGAGCAGTTCTTC
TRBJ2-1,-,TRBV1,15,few,CTSSRRASGSNEQFF,TGCACCAGCAGCCGTCGGGCTAGCGGGAGCAATGAGCAGTTCTTC
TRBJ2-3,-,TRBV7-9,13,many,CASRMGDSDTQYF,TGTGCCAGCAGAATGGGGGACTCAGATACGCAGTATTTT
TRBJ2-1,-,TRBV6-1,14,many,CASSDLAGYNEQFF,TGTGCCAGCAGTGATCTGGCAGGGTATAATGAGCAGTTCTTC
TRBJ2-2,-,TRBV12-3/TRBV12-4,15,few,CASSHLGGGYGELFF,TGTGCCAGCAGTCATCTCGGGGGCGGCTACGGGGAGCTGTTTTTT
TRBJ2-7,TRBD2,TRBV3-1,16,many,CASSHPPGTSAYEQYF,TGTGCCAGCAGCCACCCACCCGGGACTAGCGCCTACGAGCAGTACTTC
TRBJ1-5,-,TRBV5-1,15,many,CASSLDPGDNQPQHF,TGCGCCAGCAGCTTGGATCCAGGGGATAATCAGCCCCAGCATTTT
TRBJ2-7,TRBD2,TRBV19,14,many,CASSTTSGGYEQYF,TGTGCCAGTAGTACGACTAGCGGGGGTTACGAGCAGTACTTC
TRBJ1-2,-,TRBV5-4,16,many,CASSSVRPGLNYGYTF,TGTGCCAGCAGCTCCGTCCGCCCCGGTCTCAACTATGGCTACACCTTC
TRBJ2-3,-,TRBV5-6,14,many,CASSPGPSTDTQYF,TGTGCCAGCAGCCCGGGACCTAGCACAGATACGCAGTATTTT
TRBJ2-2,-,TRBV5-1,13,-,CASSFGPAGELFF,TGCGCCAGCAGCTTCGGGCCTGCCGGGGAGCTGTTTTTT
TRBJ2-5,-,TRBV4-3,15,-,CASSQFRGPKETQYF,TGCGCCAGCAGCCAATTCCGGGGCCCCAAAGAGACCCAGTACTTC
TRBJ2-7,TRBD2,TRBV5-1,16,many,CASSLEYWREENEQYF,TGCGCCAGCAGCCTGGAATACTGGCGGGAGGAAAACGAGCAGTACTTC
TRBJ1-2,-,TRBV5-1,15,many,CASSLATGGEYGYTF,TGCGCCAGCAGCTTGGCCACAGGAGGGGAGTATGGCTACACCTTC
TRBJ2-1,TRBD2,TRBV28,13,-,CASSLTSGNVQFF,TGTGCCAGCAGTTTGACTAGCGGGAACGTGCAGTTCTTC
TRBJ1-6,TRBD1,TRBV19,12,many,CASSVTGASLHF,TGTGCCAGTAGTGTGACAGGGGCCTCCCTCCACTTT
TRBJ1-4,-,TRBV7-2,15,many,CASSLDRSLGEKLFF,TGTGCCAGCAGCTTAGATCGGTCGTTGGGGGAAAAACTGTTTTTT
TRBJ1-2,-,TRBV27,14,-,CASSLSWGDYGYTF,TGTGCCAGCAGTTTATCATGGGGAGACTATGGCTACACCTTC
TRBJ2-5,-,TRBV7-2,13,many,CASSLGVAETQYF,TGTGCCAGCAGCTTAGGGGTGGCAGAGACCCAGTACTTC
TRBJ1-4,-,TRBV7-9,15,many,CASSRGTPGAEKLFF,TGTGCCAGCAGCCGCGGGACACCAGGGGCTGAAAAACTGTTTTTT
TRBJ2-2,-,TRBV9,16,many,CASSAGRGLNTGELFF,TGTGCCAGCAGCGCAGGGCGGGGACTGAACACCGGGGAGCTGTTTTTT
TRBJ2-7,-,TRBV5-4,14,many,CASSFSGSPYEQYF,TGTGCCAGCAGCTTCTCCGGGAGTCCCTACGAGCAGTACTTC
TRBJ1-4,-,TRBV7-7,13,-,CASSLASNEKLFF,TGTGCTAGCAGCTTAGCCAGTAATGAAAAACTGTTTTTT
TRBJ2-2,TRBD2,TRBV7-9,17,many,CASSLEAGEGSTGELFF,TGTGCCAGCAGCTTAGAAGCGGGAGAAGGGAGCACCGGGGAGCTGTTTTTT
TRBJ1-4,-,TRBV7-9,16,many,CASSLAEHGANEKLFF,TGTGCCAGCAGCTTAGCTGAACATGGGGCTAATGAAAAACTGTTTTTT
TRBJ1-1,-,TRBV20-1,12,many,CSAAGLEPEAFF,TGCAGTGCCGCGGGTCTAGAGCCTGAAGCTTTCTTT
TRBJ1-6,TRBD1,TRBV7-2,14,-,CASSRRQGDSPLHF,TGTGCCAGCAGCCGAAGACAGGGAGATTCACCCCTCCACTTT
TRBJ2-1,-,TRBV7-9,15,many,CASSSPGAYYNEQFF,TGTGCCAGCAGCTCGCCGGGGGCCTACTACAATGAGCAGTTCTTC
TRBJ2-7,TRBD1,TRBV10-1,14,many,CASSDRDRTYEQYF,TGCGCCAGCAGTGACCGGGACAGAACCTACGAGCAGTACTTC
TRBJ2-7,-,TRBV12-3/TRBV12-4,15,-,CASSSRDAMDYEQYF,TGTGCCAGCAGTTCCCGGGACGCCATGGACTACGAGCAGTACTTC
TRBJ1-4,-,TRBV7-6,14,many,CASSLGHLGKKLFF,TGTGCCAGCAGCTTAGGTCATCTGGGAAAAAAACTGTTTTTT
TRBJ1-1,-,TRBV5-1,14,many,CASSLDGGNTEAFF,TGCGCCAGCAGCTTGGATGGGGGGAACACTGAAGCTTTCTTT
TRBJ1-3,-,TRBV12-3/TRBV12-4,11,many,CASSPADTIYF,TGTGCCAGCAGTCCAGCGGACACCATATATTTT
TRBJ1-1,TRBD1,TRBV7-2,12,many,CASVRGHSEAFF,TGTGCCAGCGTCAGGGGGCACAGTGAAGCTTTCTTT
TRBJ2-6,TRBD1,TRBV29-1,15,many,CSVGQGATGANVLTF,TGCAGCGTGGGACAGGGGGCGACTGGGGCCAACGTCCTGACTTTC
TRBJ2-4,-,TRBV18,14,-,CASSLGAAENIQYF,TGTGCCAGCTCCCTCGGAGCGGCCGAAAACATTCAGTACTTC